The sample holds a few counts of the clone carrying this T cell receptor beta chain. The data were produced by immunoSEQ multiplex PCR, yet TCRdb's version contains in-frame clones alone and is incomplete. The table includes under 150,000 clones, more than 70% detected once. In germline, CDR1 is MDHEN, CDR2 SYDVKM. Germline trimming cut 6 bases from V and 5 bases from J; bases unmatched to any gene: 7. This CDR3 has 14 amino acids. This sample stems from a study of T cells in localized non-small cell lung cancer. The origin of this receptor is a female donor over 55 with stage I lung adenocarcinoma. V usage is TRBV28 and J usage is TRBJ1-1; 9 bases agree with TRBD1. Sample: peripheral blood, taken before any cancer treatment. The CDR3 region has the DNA TGTGCCAGCAGGCGACAGGGGGACGTTACTGAAGCTTTCTTT. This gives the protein CASRRQGDVTEAFF.